One and the same sample provided the 21 T cell receptor beta chains below, sequenced in a study of T cell responses to AZD1222 COVID-19 vaccine (dated by TCRdb to the early 2020s). Read against the paper, the sample's time point label means: about 28 days (+/-7) after the second vaccine dose. Receptor amplification or capture employed the immunoSEQ multiplex PCR assay. TCRdb mirrors the immuneACCESS table, restricted to in-frame sequences. Some clones are absent from its copies; in checked studies, under half trace to an unresolved V gene, and the reason for the others is unknown. Across this sample there are under 200,000 clones, with 85% to 90% seen only once. Around 26% of the sample is taken by the ten largest. Sample: peripheral blood, taken 28 days after the second AZD1222 dose. The receptors here all came from an adult who received the AZD1222 COVID-19 vaccine.

The chain recombines TRBV7-9 with TRBJ1-3; D not resolved. The CDR3 sequence is 11 residues long. The V gene lost 5 bases and the J gene lost 11 bases, with 10 bases spanning the gap. In germline, CDR1 is SEHNR, CDR2 FQNEAQ (reference sequence). CDR3 sequence: CASSRTDPIYF. In DNA, the CDR3 is TGTGCCAGCAGCCGTACGGATCCCATATATTTT. The full variable domain, its missing parts supplied by reference TRBV7-9 and TRBJ1-3, is DTGVSQNPRHKITKRGQNVTFRCDPISEHNRLYWYRQTLGQGPEFLTYFQNEAQLEKSRLLSDRFSAERPKGSFSTLEIQRTEQGDSAMYLCASSRTDPIYFGEGSWLTVV.

The chain joins TRBV5-1 to TRBJ2-5; a weak D match, TRBD2 (7 bases). The CDR3 contains 19 residues. V shed 0 bases and J shed 1 base, with 22 bases lying between them. Germline V gene data show CDR1 as SGHRS and CDR2 as YFSETQ. CDR3 bases: TGCGCCAGCAGCTTGGAATCAGCTCTAATCGGGGGGCTCCAAGAGACCCAGTACTTC. This gives the protein CASSLESALIGGLQETQYF.

This rearrangement joins TRBV24-1 to TRBJ2-2, with D possibly being TRBD1 or TRBD2 (7 bases each). CDR1 and CDR2 (germline): KGHDR, SFDVKD. V dropped 4 bases and J dropped 10 bases, with 18 bases sitting between them. This CDR3 has 15 amino acids. The CDR3 loop is CATSESGTAGLELFF. In DNA form, the CDR3 reads TGTGCCACCAGTGAAAGCGGGACAGCCGGTCTGGAGCTGTTTTTT.

The chain recombines TRBV7-2 with TRBJ1-5; D uncertain. Germline lookup yields CDR1 SGHTA and CDR2 FQGNSA. V was pared by 0 bases and J by 6 bases, with 12 bases between. CDR3 size: 15 residues. CDR3 in amino acids: CASSLALGFSQPQHF. The DNA of the CDR3 is TGTGCCAGCAGCTTAGCGCTCGGGTTCTCTCAGCCCCAGCATTTT.

The chain carries TRBV7-9 and TRBJ2-1; 7 nucleotides align to TRBD1. V dropped 2 bases and J dropped 10; count of bases not matched to a gene: 8. Germline V gene data show CDR1 as SEHNR and CDR2 as FQNEAQ (reference sequence). This CDR3 has 14 amino acids. The CDR3 protein is CASSLTTGISEQFF. CDR3 in DNA: TGTGCCAGCAGCTTAACGACAGGGATCAGCGAGCAGTTCTTC.

In its sample, this clone was seen a few times. Here the CDR3 DNA reads TGCAGCAAGGGACTAGCGGGCAAGCAGTTCTTC. This encodes CSKGLAGKQFF. J is TRBJ2-1 and V is TRBV29-1, with 12 bases aligning to TRBD2. Germline-derived CDR1 and CDR2 are SQVTM and ANQGSEA. The CDR3 is 11 residues long. Germline trimming cut 8 bases from V and 11 bases from J; bases unmatched to any gene: 4.

Comment on this clone: A junction boundary mismatches the germline segment, possibly from a read error. The chain couples TRBV18 to TRBJ1-1, with a tentative D call TRBD1 (6 bases). Germline V gives CDR1 KGHSH, CDR2 LQKENI. This CDR3 is built from 14 residues. The CDR3 DNA reads TGTGCCAGCTCTCCACAGGGTCCGAGCACTGAAGCTTTCTTT. The encoded protein is CASSPQGPSTEAFF.

This clone came up once. This chain joins TRBV7-3 and TRBJ2-2; TRBD1 is a possible D gene (5 bases). This CDR3 spans 13 amino acids. The germline V and J ends were trimmed by 5 bases and 7 bases, with 11 bases remaining between them. The germline CDR1 and CDR2 sequences are SGHTA and FQGTGA. This chain's CDR3 is CASSAITGGELFF. DNA of the CDR3: TGTGCCAGCAGCGCCATAACAGGCGGGGAGCTGTTTTTT.

V usage is TRBV24-1 and J usage is TRBJ2-1; the match to TRBD1 covers 10 bases. Germline CDR1 reads KGHDR; CDR2 reads SFDVKD. CDR3 size: 17 residues. The trim removed 2 bases at V and 4 bases at J, leaving 7 bases unmatched. This CDR3 is CATSDSTGTGVYNEQFF. CDR3 in DNA: TGTGCCACCAGTGATTCTACCGGGACAGGGGTATACAATGAGCAGTTCTTC.

This chain's CDR3 is CASTPDRERNQPQHF. CDR3 nucleotides: TGTGCCAGCACTCCCGACAGGGAACGCAATCAGCCCCAGCATTTT. The chain couples TRBV28 to TRBJ1-5, with TRBD1 matching over 7 bases. Trimming took 7 bases from V and 2 from J; bases not matched to a gene: 8. Germline loops: CDR1 MDHEN, CDR2 SYDVKM. The CDR3 is 15 residues long. The variable domain in full, completed from reference TRBV28 and TRBJ1-5, reads DVKVTQSSRYLVKRTGEKVFLECVQDMDHENMFWYRQDPGLGLRLIYFSYDVKMKEKGDIPEGYSVSREKKERFSLILESASTNQTSMYLCASTPDRERNQPQHFGDGTRLSIL.

This clone occurred once. V and J are TRBV11-2 and TRBJ2-5, with D hard to call. V shed 2 bases and J shed 2 bases, with 12 bases lying between them. Germline CDR1 is SGHAT and CDR2 is FQNNGV. The CDR3 runs 15 residues. Here the CDR3 reads CASSLNPQTQETQYF. DNA for the CDR3: TGTGCCAGCAGCTTAAATCCCCAAACTCAAGAGACCCAGTACTTC.

Comment on this clone: Other nucleotide sequences from this sample produce the same CDR3. The J gene is TRBJ2-7, the V gene TRBV28, with D hard to call. Trimming stripped 3 bases from V and 2 bases from J, with 5 bases between. The CDR3 is 12 residues long. Looked up from germline, CDR1 is MDHEN and CDR2 is SYDVKM. The CDR3 DNA follows: TGTGCCAGCAGTTTGGGGACCTACGAGCAGTACTTC. This sequence encodes CASSLGTYEQYF.

V gene TRBV23-1 combines with J gene TRBJ1-2; 7 nucleotides agree with TRBD1. TRBV23-1 is labeled an ORF, and its function is uncertain. The trim removed 3 bases at V and 8 bases at J, leaving 12 bases unmatched. The CDR3 length is 15 residues. The CDR3 loop reads CASSHPPEDRRGYTF. For the CDR3, the DNA is TGCGCCAGCAGTCACCCTCCCGAGGACAGGAGGGGCTACACCTTC.

The chain links TRBV5-4 to TRBJ2-7; no firm D call. The V and J ends lost 2 bases and 4 bases respectively, with 4 bases between them. This CDR3 has 11 amino acids. The germline CDR1 and CDR2 sequences are SGHNT and YYREEE (reference sequence). CDR3 protein: CASSFRYEQYF. The CDR3 coding sequence is TGTGCCAGCAGCTTTAGGTACGAGCAGTACTTC.

The gene calls are TRBV28 and TRBJ2-2; 9 positions match TRBD2. Germline V lookup: CDR1 MDHEN, CDR2 SYDVKM. Trimming at V came to 3 bases and at J to 6 bases, leaving 8 bases not matched to a gene. The CDR3 consists of 16 residues. The CDR3 coding sequence is TGTGCCAGCAGTTTGTCCGGGACTAGCAAGGCCGGGGAGCTGTTTTTT. It encodes CASSLSGTSKAGELFF.

The CDR3 DNA reads TGTGCCAGCTCACCGGACAGGGGGCTACCGGGGGCTGAAGCTTTCTTT. Translated, it gives CASSPDRGLPGAEAFF. The V call is TRBV18, the J call TRBJ1-1; TRBD1 aligns across 11 bases. Germline lookup yields CDR1 KGHSH and CDR2 LQKENI. V was clipped by 3 bases and J by 6 bases; unmatched bases: 9. This CDR3 comprises 16 residues.

This clone was seen a few times. This chain uses TRBV18 with TRBJ1-2, with D possibly being TRBD1 (5 bases). CDR3 length: 15 amino acids. Germline V gene sequence: CDR1 KGHSH, CDR2 LQKENI. V lost 0 bases, J lost 4 bases, and 12 bases lay in between. For the CDR3, the DNA is TGTGCCAGCTCACCACCCGGGCTTCAGGGCTATGGCTACACCTTC. Residues: CASSPPGLQGYGYTF.

The rearrangement links TRBV5-6 to TRBJ2-1, with TRBD2 identical over 11 bases. The CDR3 contains 18 residues. J was trimmed by 6 bases and V by 0 bases; bases with no gene match: 11. Germline CDR1 is SGHDT and CDR2 is YYEEEE. This CDR3 is CASSLGEVRLAGINEQFF. As DNA, the CDR3 is TGTGCCAGCAGCTTGGGGGAGGTAAGACTAGCGGGAATCAATGAGCAGTTCTTC.

This chain connects TRBV7-6 to TRBJ1-6, with D possibly TRBD1 on 5 matching bases. Germline CDR1 and CDR2: SGHVS and FNYEAQ. The CDR3 runs to 16 residues. Trimming pared 1 base from V and 6 bases from J, leaving 13 bases between. CDR3 protein: CASSLGSQGANSPLHF. The CDR3 nucleotides are TGTGCCAGCAGCTTAGGATCCCAGGGTGCTAATTCACCCCTCCACTTT.

In its sample, this clone was seen once. The chain combines TRBV7-2 with TRBJ2-7, with D perhaps TRBD2 (5 bases). Germline V gene sequence: CDR1 SGHTA, CDR2 FQGNSA. Trimming left V 6 bases short and J 2 bases short, with 11 bases between. The CDR3 totals 13 residues. The CDR3 DNA sequence: TGTGCCAGCAGACGAGGGTCCACCTACGAGCAGTACTTC. Translating gives CASRRGSTYEQYF.

Details on this clone: Compared with germline, one end of the junction differs, possibly owing to a read error. The rearrangement joins TRBV7-2 to TRBJ2-5; 7 bases fit TRBD1. CDR1 is SGHTA and CDR2 is FQGNSA in the germline V gene. The CDR3 covers 14 residues. CDR3 amino acids: CASTLRDSQETQYF. CDR3 sequence (DNA): TGTGCCAGCACCTTAAGGGACAGCCAAGAGACCCAGTACTTC.